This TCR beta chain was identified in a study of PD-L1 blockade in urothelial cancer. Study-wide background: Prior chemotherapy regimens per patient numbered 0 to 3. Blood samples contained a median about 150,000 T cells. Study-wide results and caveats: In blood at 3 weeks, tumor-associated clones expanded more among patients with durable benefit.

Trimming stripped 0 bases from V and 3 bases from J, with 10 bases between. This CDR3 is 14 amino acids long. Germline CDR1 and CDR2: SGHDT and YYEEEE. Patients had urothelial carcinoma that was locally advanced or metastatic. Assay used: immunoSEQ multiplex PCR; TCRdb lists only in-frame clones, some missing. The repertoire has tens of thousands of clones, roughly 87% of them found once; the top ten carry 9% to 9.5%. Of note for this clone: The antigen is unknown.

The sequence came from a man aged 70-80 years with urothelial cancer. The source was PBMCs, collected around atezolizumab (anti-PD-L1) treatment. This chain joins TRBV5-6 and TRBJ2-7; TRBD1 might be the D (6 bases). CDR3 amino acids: CASSLVSDSYEQYF. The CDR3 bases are TGTGCCAGCAGCTTGGTATCGGACAGCTACGAGCAGTACTTC.